The 22 T cell receptor beta chains in this list originate from one sample, sequenced in a study of cytomegalovirus exposure and HLA in healthy donors. With 60 Vbeta and 13 Jbeta primers, the PCR was carried out. Here immunoSEQ multiplex PCR was the method, and the copy in TCRdb shows in-frame clones only, minus some. The sample consists of around 140,000 clones, over 60% of them appearing once. The specimen was PBMCs. The receptors were gathered from a woman aged 60-70 years in good health and CMV-seronegative.

This clone was counted once. The chain combines TRBV5-4 with TRBJ2-7; D may be TRBD2 (6 bases). V lost 0 bases and J 2 bases, leaving 12 bases between the germline ends. Germline CDR1 reads SGHNT; CDR2 reads YYREEE (reference sequence). CDR3 size: 15 residues. The CDR3 coding sequence is TGTGCCAGCAGCTTGGCTCCATCGGGAGCCTACGAGCAGTACTTC. This codes for CASSLAPSGAYEQYF.

The gene calls are TRBV2 and TRBJ2-5, with 11 positions matching TRBD2. The J call may not be correct, given that the DNA end is closer to TRBJ2-7. Germline CDR1 SNHLY, CDR2 FYNNEI. This CDR3 has 14 residues. In DNA form, the CDR3 reads TGTGCCAGCAGTGAGTGGCTAGCGGGAGGCGAGCAGTACTTC. Translation gives CASSEWLAGGEQYF.

V usage is TRBV15 and J usage is TRBJ1-2, with 7 bases that match TRBD1. The germline V gene has CDR1 LNHNV and CDR2 YYDKDF (reference sequence). CDR3 length: 15 residues. The ends lost 5 bases at V and 0 bases at J; junction bases unmatched: 6. CDR3 loop: CATSLRTGANYGYTF. The CDR3 DNA sequence: TGTGCCACCAGCCTGAGGACAGGAGCTAACTATGGCTACACCTTC.

The chain has TRBV5-1 and TRBJ2-1; 7 bases map to TRBD1. From germline, CDR1 is SGHRS and CDR2 YFSETQ. V gave up 3 bases and J gave up 5 bases; unmatched junction bases: 2. CDR3 length: 13 amino acids. The CDR3 sequence: CASSWGTDNEQFF. CDR3 nucleotide sequence: TGCGCCAGCAGCTGGGGGACAGACAATGAGCAGTTCTTC.

This rearrangement joins TRBV28 to TRBJ2-7; TRBD1 matches 12 bases. Losses at the gene ends were 11 bases for V and 2 bases for J; bases not matched to a gene: 4. The CDR3 totals 13 residues. Germline assignment: CDR1 MDHEN and CDR2 SYDVKM. The DNA of the CDR3 is TGTGCCTGGGGGACAGGGGGCCCCTACGAGCAGTACTTC. Its translation: CAWGTGGPYEQYF. Drawing the rest from reference TRBV28 and TRBJ2-7, the complete variable domain is DVKVTQSSRYLVKRTGEKVFLECVQDMDHENMFWYRQDPGLGLRLIYFSYDVKMKEKGDIPEGYSVSREKKERFSLILESASTNQTSMYLCAWGTGGPYEQYFGPGTRLTVT.

The V call is TRBV27, the J call TRBJ2-1; 8 bases are a match to TRBD1. The CDR3 contains 15 residues. The germline V gene encodes CDR1 MNHEY and CDR2 SMNVEV (reference sequence). The J segment lost 6 bases and the V segment lost 3 bases, leaving 7 bases of the junction unmatched. The CDR3, as DNA: TGTGCCAGCAGTTTTCGGCAGGGGGCAAGCAATGAGCAGTTCTTC. Amino acids: CASSFRQGASNEQFF.

The V and J genes are TRBV28 and TRBJ2-5; TRBD2 agrees at 8 bases. The DNA end lines up better with TRBJ2-7; the J call may be wrong. CDR3 length: 14 residues. Germline V gene lookup returns CDR1 MDHEN and CDR2 SYDVKM. CDR3: CASSDTSGPYEQYF. The CDR3 region has the DNA TGTGCCAGCAGTGATACTAGCGGTCCCTACGAGCAGTACTTC.

The chain has TRBV21-1 and TRBJ2-3; TRBD1 was called by the table and not checked on the DNA. TRBV21-1 corresponds to a pseudogene. The CDR3 covers 17 residues. The CDR3: CASSRLSGTVGTDTQYF. The DNA of the CDR3 is TGTGCCAGCAGCAGATTGTCCGGGACAGTGGGAACAGATACGCAGTATTTT.

J is TRBJ2-3 and V is TRBV4-1, with D possibly being TRBD2 (6 bases). V lost 1 base and J lost 0, with 14 bases in between. CDR1 MGHRA and CDR2 YSYEKL come from the germline V gene. The CDR3 loop spans 17 amino acids. The CDR3 bases are TGCGCCAGCAGCCAAGGAATTCGAGCGGGTAGCACAGATACGCAGTATTTT. Translating gives CASSQGIRAGSTDTQYF.

The V and J genes are TRBV7-7 and TRBJ2-5; 7 bases fit TRBD1. With V trimmed by 0 bases and J by 5 bases, 3 bases remained unmatched. Germline V gene sequence: CDR1 SSHAT, CDR2 FNYEAQ (reference sequence). The CDR3 runs to 14 residues. The CDR3 bases are TGTGCCAGCAGCTTAGCGACAGGGCTGGAGACCCAGTACTTC. Amino acid sequence: CASSLATGLETQYF.

This clone was seen a single time. This sequence joins TRBV19 and TRBJ1-1; 9 bases are shared with TRBD1. V was clipped by 4 bases and J by 11 bases; unmatched bases: 5. The CDR3 runs 12 residues. Germline V CDR1 and CDR2: LNHDA, SQIVND (reference sequence). This chain's CDR3 is CASSTPDRGAFF. For the CDR3, the DNA is TGTGCCAGTAGTACCCCGGACAGGGGCGCTTTCTTT.

There are a few counts of this clone. The genes are TRBV5-4 and TRBJ2-5; 11 bases fit TRBD2. Germline V gene data show CDR1 as SGHNT and CDR2 as YYREEE (reference sequence). Trimming took 5 bases from V and 4 from J; bases not matched to a gene: 4. CDR3 size: 14 residues. The chain's CDR3 is CASSSGGAGETQYF. In nucleotides, the CDR3 is TGTGCCAGCAGTAGCGGGGGGGCGGGAGAGACCCAGTACTTC.

The gene calls are TRBV2 and TRBJ1-3; maybe TRBD1 (5 bases). Germline V lookup: CDR1 SNHLY, CDR2 FYNNEI. The V end was cut by 6 bases, the J end by 8 bases, with 17 bases between. The CDR3 covers 14 residues. For the CDR3, the DNA is TGTGCCAGCAGGGAGGGCAGGGAGGGATACACCATATATTTT. It translates to CASREGREGYTIYF.

The chain is built from TRBV6-5 and TRBJ1-5, with D tentatively TRBD1 (5 bases). CDR3 length: 16 residues. Between the trimmed V and J ends, which lost 4 bases and 0 bases, there was a span of 13 bases. From germline, CDR1 is MNHEY and CDR2 SVGAGI. The CDR3 reads CASSSRGINSNQPQHF. The CDR3 DNA reads as TGTGCCAGCAGTTCCCGGGGGATTAATAGCAATCAGCCCCAGCATTTT.

This chain joins TRBV14 and TRBJ2-2, with a weak D call TRBD1 (5 bases). V lost 4 bases and J lost 0, with 12 bases in between. This CDR3 is built from 16 residues. Germline values: CDR1 SGHDN, CDR2 FVKESK. CDR3 nucleotides: TGTGCCAGCAGCCGACAGAGGCCCCCGAACACCGGGGAGCTGTTTTTT. It specifies CASSRQRPPNTGELFF. The full variable domain, with the rest looked up from reference TRBV14 and TRBJ2-2, is EAGVTQFPSHSVIEKGQTVTLRCDPISGHDNLYWYRRVMGKEIKFLLHFVKESKQDESGMPNNRFLAERTGGTYSTLKVQPAELEDSGVYFCASSRQRPPNTGELFFGEGSRLTVL.

This CDR3 reads CASSISGLGQPQHF. The CDR3, as DNA: TGTGCCAGCAGTATTTCCGGGTTGGGTCAGCCCCAGCATTTT. This chain connects TRBV27 to TRBJ1-5; D call uncertain. The V gene's germline CDR1 is MNHEY and CDR2 SMNVEV (reference sequence). The length of the CDR3 is 14 residues. V was shortened by 5 bases and J by 6 bases, with 14 bases between the two germline ends.

This clone has just one count. This specimen includes other DNA sequences encoding the same CDR3. This chain connects TRBV10-3 to TRBJ2-7; 12 bases are shared with TRBD2. V shed 3 bases and J 2 bases; nucleotides not matched to a gene: 5. The CDR3 has 16 amino acids. The germline V gene has CDR1 ENHRY and CDR2 SYGVKD. The DNA for the CDR3 is TGTGCCATCAGTGAAGCGACTAGCGGGAGAGCCTACGAGCAGTACTTC. It is translated as CAISEATSGRAYEQYF.

This clone was seen more than once but under ten times. V usage is TRBV5-5 and J usage is TRBJ1-1, with TRBD1 matching 9 bases. The germline gives CDR1 SGHKS, CDR2 YYEKEE (reference sequence). J was trimmed by 6 bases and V by 4 bases; bases with no gene match: 4. This CDR3 spans 13 amino acids. As DNA, the CDR3 is TGTGCCAGCAGCCGGGACAGGGTAGCTGAAGCTTTCTTT. This encodes CASSRDRVAEAFF.

This sequence joins TRBV28 and TRBJ2-7; D is unclear. CDR3 length: 14 residues. V was trimmed by 4 bases and J by 4 bases, leaving 14 bases between them. Germline CDR1 and CDR2: MDHEN and SYDVKM. CDR3 sequence: CASSSPFPLYEQYF. The CDR3 bases are TGTGCCAGCAGTTCCCCGTTTCCCCTTTACGAGCAGTACTTC. Variable domain in full (rest from reference TRBV28 and TRBJ2-7): DVKVTQSSRYLVKRTGEKVFLECVQDMDHENMFWYRQDPGLGLRLIYFSYDVKMKEKGDIPEGYSVSREKKERFSLILESASTNQTSMYLCASSSPFPLYEQYFGPGTRLTVT.

This clone was found a few times. This chain joins TRBV18 and TRBJ2-2; a weak D match, TRBD1 (5 bases). Germline CDR1 KGHSH, CDR2 LQKENI. The CDR3 sequence is 16 residues long. V was pared by 0 bases and J by 1 base, with 9 bases between. The CDR3 spells CASSPPDMENTGELFF. For the CDR3, the DNA is TGTGCCAGCTCACCACCGGACATGGAGAACACCGGGGAGCTGTTTTTT.

This clone was counted between two and nine times. V gene TRBV7-2 combines with J gene TRBJ2-2; 10 nucleotides agree with TRBD2. J gave up 1 base and V 5 bases, and 7 bases lay outside the gene matches. The CDR3 is 17 residues long. CDR1 is SGHTA, CDR2 FQGNSA, per germline. CDR3 protein: CASSPTSGAGNTGELFF. The CDR3 DNA reads TGTGCCAGCAGCCCTACTAGCGGGGCGGGGAACACCGGGGAGCTGTTTTTT. The full variable domain, with the rest looked up from reference TRBV7-2 and TRBJ2-2, is GAGVSQSPSNKVTEKGKDVELRCDPISGHTALYWYRQSLGQGLEFLIYFQGNSAPDKSGLPSDRFSAERTGGSVSTLTIQRTQQEDSAVYLCASSPTSGAGNTGELFFGEGSRLTVL.

The genes are TRBV11-2 and TRBJ1-1; D call uncertain. There are 15 residues in the CDR3. The germline CDR1 and CDR2 sequences are SGHAT and FQNNGV. V gave up 2 bases and J gave up 6 bases, with 16 bases separating them. CDR3 DNA sequence: TGTGCCAGCAGCTTAACTCCAATCCCCGGGGCTGAAGCTTTCTTT. Its translation is CASSLTPIPGAEAFF. Variable domain in full (rest from reference TRBV11-2 and TRBJ1-1): EAGVAQSPRYKIIEKRQSVAFWCNPISGHATLYWYQQILGQGPKLLIQFQNNGVVDDSQLPKDRFSAERLKGVDSTLKIQPAKLEDSAVYLCASSLTPIPGAEAFFGQGTRLTVV.